The T cell receptor (beta chain) described here comes from a study of T cells in Graves' hyperthyroidism and ophthalmopathy. CDR3 size: 14 residues. V lost 4 bases and J 7 bases, leaving 17 bases between the germline ends. The diagnoses drew upon clinical symptoms, serum thyroxine and TRAb, thyroid ultrasound and orbital computed tomography. Template material for amplifying TCR beta CDR3 regions consisted of RNA transcripts. RT-PCR in the first round (using the HTBI primer set) targeted the TCR CDR3. TCRdb independently ran MiXCR on the multiplex PCR reads; one entry per CDR3 protein. Here the sample spans about 200,000 distinct CDR3 sequences, roughly 17% being singletons.

The rearrangement links TRBV12-3 or TRBV12-4 to TRBJ2-7, with D perhaps matching TRBD2 (6 bases). The clonotype comes from a woman aged 50 to 60 with Graves' hyperthyroidism. Sequencing was carried out using blood. CDR3 in DNA: TGTGCCAGCAGTTACGCGGCGGAGGGTGGGGAGCAGTACTTC. Its translation: CASSYAAEGGEQYF.